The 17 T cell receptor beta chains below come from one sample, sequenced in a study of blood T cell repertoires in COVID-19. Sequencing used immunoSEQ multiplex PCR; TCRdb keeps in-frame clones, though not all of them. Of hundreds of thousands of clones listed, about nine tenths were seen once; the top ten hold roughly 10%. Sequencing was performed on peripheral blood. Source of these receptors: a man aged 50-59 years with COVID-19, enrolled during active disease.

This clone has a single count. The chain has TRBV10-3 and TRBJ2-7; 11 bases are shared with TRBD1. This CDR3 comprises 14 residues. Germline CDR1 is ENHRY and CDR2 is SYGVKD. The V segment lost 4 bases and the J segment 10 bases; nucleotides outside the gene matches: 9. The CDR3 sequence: CAISAGQGASGQYF. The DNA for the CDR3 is TGTGCCATCAGTGCAGGACAGGGGGCCTCGGGACAGTACTTC.

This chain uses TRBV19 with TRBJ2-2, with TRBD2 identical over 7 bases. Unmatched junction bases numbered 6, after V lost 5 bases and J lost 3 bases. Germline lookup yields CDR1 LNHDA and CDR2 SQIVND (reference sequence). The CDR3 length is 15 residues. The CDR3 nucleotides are TGTGCCAGTAGTGGGGCTAGCGGCTACACCGGGGAGCTGTTTTTT. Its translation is CASSGASGYTGELFF.

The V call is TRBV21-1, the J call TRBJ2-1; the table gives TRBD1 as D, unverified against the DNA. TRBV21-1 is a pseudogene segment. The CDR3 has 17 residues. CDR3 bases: TGTGCCAGCAGCAAAGTTCCCGGCAGGAACTCCTACAATGAGCAGTTCTTC. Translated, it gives CASSKVPGRNSYNEQFF.

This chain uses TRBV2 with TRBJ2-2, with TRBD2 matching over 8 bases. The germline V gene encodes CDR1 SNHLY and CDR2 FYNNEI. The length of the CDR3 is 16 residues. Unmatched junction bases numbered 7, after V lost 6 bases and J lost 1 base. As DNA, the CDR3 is TGTGCCAGCAGGGCACTAGCGGACTTGAACACCGGGGAGCTGTTTTTT. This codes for CASRALADLNTGELFF.

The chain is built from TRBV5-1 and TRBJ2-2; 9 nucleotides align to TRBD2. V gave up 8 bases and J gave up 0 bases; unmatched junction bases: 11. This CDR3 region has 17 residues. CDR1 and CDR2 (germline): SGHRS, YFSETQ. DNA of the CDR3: TGCGCCAGTACGAATCGGATAGCGGGAGCGAACACCGGGGAGCTGTTTTTT. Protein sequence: CASTNRIAGANTGELFF.

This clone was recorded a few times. The CDR3 loop is CAWSVTGGANQPQHF. CDR3 DNA: TGTGCCTGGAGTGTAACAGGGGGCGCGAATCAGCCCCAGCATTTT. V usage is TRBV30 and J usage is TRBJ1-5, with 9 bases matching TRBD1. CDR3 length equals 15 residues. Germline V gives CDR1 GTSNPN, CDR2 SVGIG (reference sequence). V shed 0 bases and J 4 bases; nucleotides not matched to a gene: 4.

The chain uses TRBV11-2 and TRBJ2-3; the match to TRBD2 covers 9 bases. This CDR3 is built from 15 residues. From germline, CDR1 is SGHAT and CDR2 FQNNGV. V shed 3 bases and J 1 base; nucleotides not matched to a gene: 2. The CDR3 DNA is TGTGCCAGCAGCTTTAGCGGGGGCCGCACAGATACGCAGTATTTT. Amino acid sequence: CASSFSGGRTDTQYF.

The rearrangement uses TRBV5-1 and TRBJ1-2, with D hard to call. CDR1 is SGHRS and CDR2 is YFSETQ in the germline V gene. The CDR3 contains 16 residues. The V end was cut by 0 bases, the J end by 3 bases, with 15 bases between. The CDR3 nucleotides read TGCGCCAGCAGCTTGGACGAGGGTCCCAATTACTATGGCTACACCTTC. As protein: CASSLDEGPNYYGYTF.

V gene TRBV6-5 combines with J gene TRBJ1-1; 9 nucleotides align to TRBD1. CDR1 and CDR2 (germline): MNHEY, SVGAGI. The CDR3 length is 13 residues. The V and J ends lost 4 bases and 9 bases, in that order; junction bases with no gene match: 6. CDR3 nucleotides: TGTGCCAGCAGTTTAGGACAGGGGAGGAAAGCTTTCTTT. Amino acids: CASSLGQGRKAFF.

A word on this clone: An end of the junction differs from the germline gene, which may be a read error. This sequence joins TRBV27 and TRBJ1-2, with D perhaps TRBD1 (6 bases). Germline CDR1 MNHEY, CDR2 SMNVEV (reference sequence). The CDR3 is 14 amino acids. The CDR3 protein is CASRSRGLGYGHTF. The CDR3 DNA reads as TGTGCCAGCAGGTCCAGGGGTTTGGGCTATGGCCACACCTTC.

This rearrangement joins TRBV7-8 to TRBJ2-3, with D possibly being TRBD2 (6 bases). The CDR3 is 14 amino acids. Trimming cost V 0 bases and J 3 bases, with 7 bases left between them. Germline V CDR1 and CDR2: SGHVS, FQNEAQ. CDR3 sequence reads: CASSLALATDTQYF. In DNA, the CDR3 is TGTGCCAGCAGCTTAGCCCTAGCGACAGATACGCAGTATTTT.

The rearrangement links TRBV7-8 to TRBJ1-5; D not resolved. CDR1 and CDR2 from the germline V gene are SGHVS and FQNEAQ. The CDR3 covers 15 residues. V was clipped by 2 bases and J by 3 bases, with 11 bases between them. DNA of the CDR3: TGTGCCAGCAGCTTATTTCAGGCCTTCAATCAGCCCCAGCATTTT. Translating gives CASSLFQAFNQPQHF.

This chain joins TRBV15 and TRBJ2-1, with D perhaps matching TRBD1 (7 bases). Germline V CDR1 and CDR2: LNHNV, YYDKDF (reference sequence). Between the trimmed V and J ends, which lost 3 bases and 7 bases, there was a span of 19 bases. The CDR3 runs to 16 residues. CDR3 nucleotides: TGTGCCACCAGCAGTGGCGGTCCCCAGGGGGGTAATGAGCAGTTCTTC. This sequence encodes CATSSGGPQGGNEQFF.

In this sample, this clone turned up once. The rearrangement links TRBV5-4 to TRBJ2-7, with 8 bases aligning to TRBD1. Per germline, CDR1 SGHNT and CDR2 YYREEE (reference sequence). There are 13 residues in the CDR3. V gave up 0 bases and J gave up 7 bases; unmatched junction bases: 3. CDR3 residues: CASSLAGTGEQYF. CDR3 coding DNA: TGTGCCAGCAGCTTGGCCGGGACAGGAGAGCAGTACTTC.

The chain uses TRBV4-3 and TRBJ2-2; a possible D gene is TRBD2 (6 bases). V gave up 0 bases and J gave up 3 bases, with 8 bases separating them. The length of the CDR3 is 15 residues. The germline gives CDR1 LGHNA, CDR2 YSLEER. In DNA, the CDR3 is TGCGCCAGCAGCCAAGAGTCGGGGGACACCGGGGAGCTGTTTTTT. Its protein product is CASSQESGDTGELFF.

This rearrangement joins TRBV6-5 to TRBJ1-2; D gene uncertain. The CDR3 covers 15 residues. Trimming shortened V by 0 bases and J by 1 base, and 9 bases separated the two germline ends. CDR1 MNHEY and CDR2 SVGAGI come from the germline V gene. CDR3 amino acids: CASSYSGQDNYGYTF. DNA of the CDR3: TGTGCCAGCAGTTACTCCGGCCAGGATAACTATGGCTACACCTTC.

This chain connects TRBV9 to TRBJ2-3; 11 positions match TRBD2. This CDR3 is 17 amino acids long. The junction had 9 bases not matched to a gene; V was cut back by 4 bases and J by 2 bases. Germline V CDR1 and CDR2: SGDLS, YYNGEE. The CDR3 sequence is CASSPRLAGGTTDTQYF. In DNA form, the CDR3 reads TGTGCCAGCAGCCCACGGTTAGCGGGGGGGACCACAGATACGCAGTATTTT.